This entry lists 8 T cell receptor beta chains sequenced from one sample in a study of blood T cells in healthy people across ages. The second PCR ran roughly 6 to 12 cycles with a sample-barcoded 5' primer and J-beta primers. In TCRdb, the 5' RACE reads were re-called with MiXCR into one record per CDR3 protein. This table has more than 800,000 distinct CDR3 sequences, roughly 26% appearing once. The sequencing input was blood. The receptors originated from a woman over 75 in good health.

The chain uses TRBV6-2 or TRBV6-3 and TRBJ1-3; D is undetermined. Trimming left V 4 bases short and J 0 bases short, with 10 bases between. The germline CDR1 and CDR2 sequences are MNHEY and SVGEGT. This CDR3 has 15 residues. Here the CDR3 DNA reads TGTGCCAGCAGTTTCGACCGACGCTCTGGAAACACCATATATTTT. This encodes CASSFDRRSGNTIYF.

Worth noting for this clonotype: A single base separates this from a much larger clone, so it may be a read error. The chain combines TRBV12-3 or TRBV12-4 with TRBJ1-2; D call uncertain. The CDR3 spans 11 residues. Between the trimmed V and J ends, which lost 7 bases and 4 bases, there was a span of 7 bases. DNA for the CDR3: TGTGCCAGCAAGAACAGCTATGGCTACACCTTC. Its translation is CASKNSYGYTF.

The chain combines TRBV6-6 with TRBJ2-4; 10 bases agree with TRBD1. Germline values: CDR1 MNHNY, CDR2 SVGAGI (reference sequence). The CDR3 length is 15 residues. V lost 5 bases, J lost 6 bases, and 7 bases stayed unmatched. The CDR3 here is CASSPRDRGANIQYF. CDR3 sequence (DNA): TGTGCCAGCAGTCCTCGGGACAGGGGCGCAAACATTCAGTACTTC.

The chain uses TRBV5-4 and TRBJ2-5, with D perhaps TRBD1 or TRBD2 (6 bases each). There are 15 residues in the CDR3. V was clipped by 2 bases and J by 0 bases, with 11 bases between them. In germline, CDR1 is SGHNT, CDR2 YYREEE (reference sequence). The CDR3 bases are TGTGCCAGCAGCTTCGGAGGGGGACACCAAGAGACCCAGTACTTC. It translates to CASSFGGGHQETQYF.

In its sample, this clonotype was seen many times. The chain couples TRBV6-2 or TRBV6-3 to TRBJ2-7, with D perhaps matching TRBD1 (7 bases). Between the trimmed V and J ends, which lost 2 bases and 3 bases, there was a span of 11 bases. The CDR3 covers 14 residues. Germline CDR1 and CDR2: MNHEY and SVGEGT. CDR3 in amino acids: CASSYPGGGYEQYF. CDR3 DNA sequence: TGTGCCAGCAGTTACCCAGGGGGAGGCTACGAGCAGTACTTC.

The table lists this clonotype with many counts. The chain carries TRBV2 and TRBJ2-7; 8 bases agree with TRBD1. Germline V gene data show CDR1 as SNHLY and CDR2 as FYNNEI. The CDR3 is made up of 16 amino acids. V lost 5 bases to trimming and J lost 4 bases; unmatched junction nucleotides: 13. CDR3 protein: CASSSLPGGAGYEQYF. Here the CDR3 DNA reads TGTGCCAGCAGTTCTCTACCAGGGGGCGCAGGTTACGAGCAGTACTTC. Supplemented by reference TRBV2 and TRBJ2-7, the full variable domain reads EPEVTQTPSHQVTQMGQEVILRCVPISNHLYFYWYRQILGQKVEFLVSFYNNEISEKSEIFDDQFSVERPDGSNFTLKIRSTKLEDSAMYFCASSSLPGGAGYEQYFGPGTRLTVT.

This clonotype has more than one count but fewer than ten. The CDR3 reads CSASYGTGLGEQYF. The CDR3 DNA follows: TGCAGTGCATCCTACGGGACAGGGCTGGGCGAGCAGTACTTC. The V and J genes are TRBV20-1 and TRBJ2-7; 9 nucleotides agree with TRBD1. Germline V gene lookup returns CDR1 DFQATT and CDR2 SNEGSKA (reference sequence). V lost 6 bases and J lost 6; bases outside the gene matches: 12. The CDR3 spans 14 residues.

Remarks on this clonotype: The conserved phenylalanine or tryptophan is not found at the CDR3 terminus, so this likely reflects a read error. The CDR3 bases are TGCAGTGCTAGATCCTCAGGGGTGAGGAACACTGAAGCTTTCCTT. Translation: CSARSSGVRNTEAFL. This rearrangement joins TRBV20-1 to TRBJ1-1, with D perhaps matching TRBD1 (6 bases). CDR1 DFQATT and CDR2 SNEGSKA come from the germline V gene (reference sequence). V shed 2 bases and J shed 1 base, with 14 bases lying between them. There are 15 residues in the CDR3.